One T cell receptor (beta chain) is described in this entry. Its cognate antigen has yet to be identified. Per-nucleotide qualities are absent, and no much larger clonotype sits a single base away. CDR1 and CDR2 were assigned from the germline V gene as MGHRA and YSYEKL. Clipping removes 4 bases from V and 2 bases from J, with 11 as the unmatched junction base count. The CDR3, cysteine through phenylalanine, is 17 amino acids long. Just the 51-base CDR3 DNA is kept, in frame starting at base 1. The record originates from a study of human thymus T cells (dated by TCRdb to the early 2020s). Notes on the research overall: The study characterized TCR alpha and beta repertoires from fewer than 10 infant thymus samples and a few related peripheral blood samples. The cohort included about 6 male and two female infants, with donor ages spanning 7 to 244 days. Points the paper makes about the study in general: On average, about 810,000 unique TCRB clonotypes were obtained from thymus samples, compared with 80,000 to 85,000 from blood samples. V and J gene segment usage appeared biased in both thymic and peripheral blood repertoires.

Immunologically healthy infants undergoing open corrective cardiac surgery for congenital heart defects in Finland were used as donors. For four of the eight donors, a small roughly 0.5-1 mL aliquot of peripheral blood was collected during surgery. Instead of starting from a fixed cell number, genomic DNA extraction from blood samples used all available leukocytes. ACK lysis buffer was used to remove erythrocytes from blood, and the leukocytes were stored at -70 degrees C as pellets. A QIAsymphony instrument was used to extract genomic DNA from the frozen cell pellets. TCRB and TCRAD loci were amplified from a standardized quantity of quality-controlled genomic DNA using the immunoSEQ multiplex PCR assay. The V(D)J region was spanned by amplicons of a length sufficient to cover the CDR3 and to identify V and J genes. Through the commercial immunoSEQ service, the amplicons were sequenced on an Illumina platform. As for the original processing: Primer bias and sequencing errors were corrected using previously described methods, and TCRAD and TCRB definitions followed the IMGT database. Analysis of the repertoires was done with immunoSEQ Analyzer 3.0 and VDJTools and included basic statistics, V/J segment usage, diversity estimates, rarefaction and pairwise overlap. Diversity was estimated with Chao1, ChaoE, Efron-Thisted, Shannon and inverse Simpson indices, and also on datasets down-sampled to the smallest sample. Repertoire overlap was determined by strict matching of CDR3 nucleotide sequence, V gene and J gene, and Jaccard-based multidimensional scaling clustering was applied. TCRdb obtained this table from immuneACCESS and retained in-frame rearrangements with V and J assigned. These tables miss some clones; where compared with another copy, unresolved V genes account for less than half of the shortfall, and the remainder is unexplained. V and J calls and clone size are copied from that table; D and trimming were computed from the DNA. The sample profile shows approximately 46,000 clones; around 95% of them were found once. Of the sample, approximately 0.18% is held by the ten largest clones.

This receptor was obtained from a girl under three years old with a congenital heart defect but otherwise immunologically healthy. Sequencing was performed on blood. This receptor chain uses TRBV4-1 and TRBJ2-1, with 7 bases in between that match TRBD2. The DNA sequence follows: TGCGCCAGCAGCCTTTACGGGCTGGGAGGGCCCTACAATGAGCAGTTCTTC. Protein translation: CASSLYGLGGPYNEQFF.